One sample yielded the 7 T cell receptor beta chains listed below, sequenced in a study of blood T cell repertoires in COVID-19. This table comes from immunoSEQ multiplex PCR, and its TCRdb copy is limited to in-frame clones, with some not included. This sample has 100,000 or so clones; approximately 78% occur once, and the top ten carry about 9.3%. Source material: peripheral blood. All receptors come from a man in his 60s with active or convalescent COVID-19.

The rearrangement links TRBV19 to TRBJ1-5; tentatively, D is TRBD1 (6 bases). The V and J ends lost 3 bases and 6 bases respectively, with 12 bases between them. This CDR3 is 14 amino acids long. The germline gives CDR1 LNHDA, CDR2 SQIVND (reference sequence). The DNA of the CDR3 is TGTGCCAGTAGTATGTATGGGGGGGCTCAGCCCCAGCATTTT. Translating it yields CASSMYGGAQPQHF.

The chain uses TRBV2 and TRBJ1-5, with a weak D call TRBD1 (5 bases). The CDR3 has 15 amino acids. Germline CDR1 and CDR2: SNHLY and FYNNEI. V shed 7 bases and J shed 0 bases, with 13 bases lying between them. In DNA, the CDR3 is TGTGCCAGCACCTTGACAGTTCATAGCAATCAGCCCCAGCATTTT. As protein: CASTLTVHSNQPQHF.

V usage is TRBV7-8 and J usage is TRBJ2-5, with 8 bases matching TRBD2. The V gene's germline CDR1 is SGHVS and CDR2 FQNEAQ. With V trimmed by 5 bases and J by 4 bases, 9 bases remained unmatched. This CDR3 contains 15 residues. CDR3 nucleotide sequence: TGTGCCAGCAGCGACTTCGCGGGAGGCGGAGAGACCCAGTACTTC. Amino acids: CASSDFAGGGETQYF.

The chain recombines TRBV3-1 (or the pseudogene TRBV3-2) with TRBJ2-1, with 8 nucleotides matching TRBD2. The CDR3 loop spans 12 amino acids. Unmatched junction bases numbered 3, after V lost 3 bases and J lost 11 bases. Germline assignment: CDR1 LGHDT and CDR2 YNNKEL (reference sequence). The CDR3 DNA reads as TGTGCCAGCAGCCACGCGGGGGGCCAGCAGTTCTTC. Translating it yields CASSHAGGQQFF.

The chain combines TRBV7-2 with TRBJ2-1, with D tentatively TRBD2 (6 bases). There are 16 residues in the CDR3. V lost 5 bases and J lost 8, with 22 bases in between. Per the germline V gene, CDR1 is SGHTA and CDR2 is FQGNSA. This CDR3 reads CASSPWSSAQKDEQFF. DNA of the CDR3: TGTGCCAGCAGCCCTTGGTCTAGCGCCCAAAAGGATGAGCAGTTCTTC.

The chain uses TRBV7-6 and TRBJ2-1; 10 bases fit TRBD2. The CDR3 sequence is 17 residues long. Germline-derived CDR1 and CDR2 are SGHVS and FNYEAQ. Trimming at V came to 1 base and at J to 9 bases, leaving 12 bases not matched to a gene. CDR3 bases: TGTGCCAGCAGCTTAGGAGGTGGAGCGGGAGGGCCGAGTGAGCAGTTCTTC. It codes for CASSLGGGAGGPSEQFF.

This clone showed up just a few times. The chain links TRBV27 to TRBJ2-2; TRBD2 agrees at 8 bases. Per germline, CDR1 MNHEY and CDR2 SMNVEV (reference sequence). The V and J ends lost 6 bases and 7 bases, in that order; junction bases with no gene match: 10. The CDR3 length is 15 residues. This CDR3 is CASSYSPRGGGELFF. CDR3 DNA sequence: TGTGCCAGCAGCTACTCGCCCCGGGGGGGCGGGGAGCTGTTTTTT.